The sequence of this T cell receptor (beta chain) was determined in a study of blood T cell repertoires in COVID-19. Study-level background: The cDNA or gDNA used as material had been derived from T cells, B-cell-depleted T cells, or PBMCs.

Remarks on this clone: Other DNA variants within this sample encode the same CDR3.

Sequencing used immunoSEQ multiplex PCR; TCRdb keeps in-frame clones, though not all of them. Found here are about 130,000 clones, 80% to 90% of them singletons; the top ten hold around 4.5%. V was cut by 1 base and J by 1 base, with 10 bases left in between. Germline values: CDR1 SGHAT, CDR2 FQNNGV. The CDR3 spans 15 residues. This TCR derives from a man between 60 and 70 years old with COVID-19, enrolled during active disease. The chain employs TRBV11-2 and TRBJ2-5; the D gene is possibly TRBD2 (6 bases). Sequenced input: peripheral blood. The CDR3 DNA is TGTGCCAGCAGCTTAGCCGGGGGTCTCCAAGAGACCCAGTACTTC. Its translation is CASSLAGGLQETQYF.